This T cell receptor (beta chain) was sequenced in a study of T-cell reconstitution after alpha-beta-depleted transplantation in children. This CDR3 has 13 residues. The germline gives CDR1 DFQATT, CDR2 SNEGSKA (reference sequence). V lost 3 bases to trimming and J lost 8 bases; unmatched junction nucleotides: 5. Researchers prepared the TCRbeta library using unique molecular identifiers, the study reports. Each CDR3 protein gets one entry after TCRdb re-called the PCR reads with MiXCR. This sample has about 250,000 distinct CDR3 sequences, with 20% to 30% found just once. The chain has TRBV20-1 and TRBJ2-4; the match to TRBD1 covers 9 bases. Sample: PBMCs, mostly from graft donor cells, taken 360 days after TCRalphabeta/CD19-depleted stem cell transplant. This receptor was taken from a female patient aged 2 to 10 who had a stem cell transplant for congenital amegakaryocytic thrombocytopenia, so the T cells may come from the graft donor. CDR3 sequence: CSASTHRGHIQYF. The DNA for the CDR3 is TGCAGTGCTAGTACCCACAGGGGGCACATTCAGTACTTC.